This entry concerns a single T cell receptor beta chain. V lost 5 bases, J lost 9 bases, and 17 bases lay in between. There are 14 residues in the CDR3. The record originates from a study of patients and donors after allogeneic stem cell transplantation. TCRdb redid the calling of the RT-PCR reads with MiXCR, one entry per CDR3 protein. The sample has 65,000 to 80,000 distinct CDR3 sequences, 26% seen once. This sequence was found in a human donor who was either an allogeneic HSCT recipient or a stem cell or donor lymphocyte infusion donor (not recorded which). It is not recorded whose cells these are; they may come from a transplant donor. The sample comprised blood, either unsorted or a sorted T cell fraction (not recorded which). V and J are TRBV12-3 or TRBV12-4 and TRBJ2-1; a possible D gene is TRBD2 (6 bases). The CDR3 is CASSPLPLGGEQFF. CDR3 nucleotide sequence: TGTGCCAGCAGTCCCCTCCCTTTGGGGGGTGAGCAGTTCTTC.